This T cell receptor beta chain was identified during a study of technical replicates of blood from a handful of donors. The repertoire was sequenced with immunoSEQ multiplex PCR; TCRdb's copy has only in-frame clones and lacks some. Of about 70,000 clones in the sample, around 97% were seen once. Per germline, CDR1 WSHSY and CDR2 SAAADI. The CDR3 runs to 13 residues. The clonotype comes from a human donor in good health. Sequencing was done on a sample of T cells isolated from PBMCs. The J gene is TRBJ2-1, the V gene TRBV10-2, with 8 bases matching TRBD2. The CDR3 bases are TGCGCTGGTGCGAGCGGGAGTCTCTATGAGCAGTTCTTC. Its translation: CAGASGSLYEQFF.